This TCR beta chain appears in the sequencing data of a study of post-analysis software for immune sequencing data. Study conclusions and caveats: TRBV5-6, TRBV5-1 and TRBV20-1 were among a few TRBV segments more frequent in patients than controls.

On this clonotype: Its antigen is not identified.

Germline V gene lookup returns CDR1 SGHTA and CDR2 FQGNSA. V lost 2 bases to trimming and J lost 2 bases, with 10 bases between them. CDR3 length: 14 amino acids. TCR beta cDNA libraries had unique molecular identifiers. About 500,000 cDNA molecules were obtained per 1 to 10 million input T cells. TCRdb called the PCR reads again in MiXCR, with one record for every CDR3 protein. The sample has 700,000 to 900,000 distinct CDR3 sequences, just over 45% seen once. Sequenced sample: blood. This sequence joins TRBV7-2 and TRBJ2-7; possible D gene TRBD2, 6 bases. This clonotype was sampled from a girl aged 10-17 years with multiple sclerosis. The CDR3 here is CASSLYGRPYEQYF. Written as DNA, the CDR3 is TGTGCCAGCAGCTTATACGGGAGACCCTACGAGCAGTACTTC.